These T cell receptor beta chains were read from a single sample in a study of T-cell reconstitution after alpha-beta-depleted transplantation in children. TCRdb re-analysed the PCR reads in MiXCR, keeping a single row per CDR3 protein. The sample has 450,000 to 600,000 distinct CDR3 sequences, roughly 13% seen once. Here the sequenced sample was PBMCs, mostly from graft donor cells, taken 360 days after TCRalphabeta/CD19-depleted stem cell transplant. The receptors originated from a male patient between 5 and 17 years old who had a stem cell transplant for acute myeloid leukemia, so the T cells may come from the graft donor. The conserved cysteine and the conserved F or W are not part of the CDR3 here. D genes are given only for firm matches.

V,D,J,CDR3
TRBV6-5,TRBD2,TRBJ2-5,ASSLTSATGETQY
TRBV15,TRBD2,TRBJ2-7,ATSRDAGTSGIHEQY
TRBV7-3,TRBD2,TRBJ2-1,ASREAGGRGNEQF
TRBV7-7,NA,TRBJ2-2,ASSLGQLNTGELF
TRBV5-6,NA,TRBJ2-5,ASSLDPGLEETQY
TRBV25-1,NA,TRBJ1-2,ASSEWAGLSYGYT
TRBV12-3/TRBV12-4,NA,TRBJ2-1,ASSLSASGGGEQF
TRBV15,NA,TRBJ2-7,ATSRDLGFSYEQY
TRBV20-1,NA,TRBJ2-7,SARVHLGGLISYEQY
TRBV6-1,NA,TRBJ2-4,ASSRPSWGARGNIQY
TRBV30,TRBD1,TRBJ1-2,AWSTGVRGYT
TRBV27,NA,TRBJ2-2,ASRATESGELF
TRBV5-5,TRBD2,TRBJ2-1,ASSLGVGAGAYNEQF
TRBV20-1,TRBD1,TRBJ2-7,SVPGQGLWRERYEQY
TRBV20-1,NA,TRBJ2-7,SARGYLYEQY
TRBV5-1,TRBD2,TRBJ2-3,ASSGGGTILGAQY
TRBV20-1,NA,TRBJ2-3,SARGVLGGPDTQY
TRBV29-1,TRBD1,TRBJ2-5,SVEETGAHQETQY
TRBV5-1,NA,TRBJ2-5,ASSLGGGGGETQY
TRBV20-1,NA,TRBJ1-5,SAREWDRNQPQH
TRBV12-3/TRBV12-4,TRBD2,TRBJ2-3,ASEAGEEDTQY
TRBV27,NA,TRBJ2-7,ASSLGGISSYEQY
TRBV7-2,TRBD1,TRBJ2-7,ASSLRTGGSYEQY
TRBV11-1,TRBD2,TRBJ2-4,ASSLVSLAGGRFIKNIQY
TRBV28,TRBD1,TRBJ1-4,ASNQQGAKEKLF
TRBV10-3,NA,TRBJ2-2,AITPVTGNTGELF
TRBV7-2,NA,TRBJ2-7,ASSPRPGSSNEQY
TRBV7-3,NA,TRBJ2-1,ASSLKFGSEQF
TRBV10-3,NA,TRBJ2-1,AISEGETIKGNEQF
TRBV4-2,NA,TRBJ2-5,ASSQGIETQY
TRBV28,TRBD1,TRBJ2-7,ASSLNRGLPYEQY
TRBV7-3,TRBD2,TRBJ2-1,ASSLTASGSEEQF
TRBV20-1,TRBD2,TRBJ2-3,GGLAGGPSTDTQY
TRBV4-3,TRBD2,TRBJ2-1,ASSHKSPQLAASSYNEQF
TRBV29-1,NA,TRBJ2-7,SVSTQGTTYEQY
TRBV7-3,NA,TRBJ2-7,ASSPMTGTYEQY
TRBV12-3/TRBV12-4,NA,TRBJ1-2,ASRREVKNGGYT
TRBV4-2,NA,TRBJ1-4,ASTGLGSPTNEKLF
TRBV29-1,NA,TRBJ2-3,SVARGDGTDTQY